This T cell receptor beta chain was captured in a study of blood T cell repertoires in COVID-19. Germline V gene lookup returns CDR1 SGDLS and CDR2 YYNGEE. CDR3 length: 16 amino acids. V shed 3 bases, J shed 4 bases, and the junction held 9 bases outside the gene matches. Generated by immunoSEQ multiplex PCR, the TCRdb table keeps only in-frame clones and is missing some. The table lists about 280,000 clones, roughly 85% of them singletons. The chain has TRBV9 and TRBJ2-2, with TRBD1 identical over 7 bases. This receptor was identified in a woman between 25 and 40 years old with active or convalescent COVID-19. The sequencing input was peripheral blood. The CDR3 is CASSATDRVATGELFF. CDR3 nucleotides: TGTGCCAGCAGCGCGACCGACAGGGTGGCCACCGGGGAGCTGTTTTTT.